These 7 T cell receptor beta chains were sequenced from one sample in a study of response to subunit inactivated influenza vaccine. TCRdb analysed the RT-PCR reads with MiXCR anew, one entry per CDR3 protein. The sample records 400,000 to 550,000 distinct CDR3 sequences, approximately 24% being singletons. The sequences come from CD4+ T cells sorted from PBMCs, collected more than 4 days after vaccination. The receptors come from a man aged 50 to 60 who received an inactivated influenza vaccine.

This clonotype came up many times. The chain carries TRBV4-3 and TRBJ2-7; 7 nucleotides match TRBD2. The length of the CDR3 is 15 residues. V was pared by 0 bases and J by 4 bases, with 6 bases of the junction left unmatched. CDR1 and CDR2 from the germline V gene are LGHNA and YSLEER. CDR3 sequence (DNA): TGCGCCAGCAGCCAAGATCACTGGGGGGGGTACGAGCAGTACTTC. Amino acid sequence: CASSQDHWGGYEQYF.

The V call is TRBV9, the J call TRBJ2-5; perhaps TRBD2 as D (5 bases). The CDR3 is 15 amino acids. Trimming took 3 bases from V and 4 from J, leaving 16 bases between them. Germline CDR1 is SGDLS and CDR2 is YYNGEE. CDR3 sequence reads: CASSGGVGVGETQYF. CDR3 sequence (DNA): TGTGCCAGCAGCGGGGGAGTGGGCGTTGGAGAGACCCAGTACTTC.

J is TRBJ2-3 and V is TRBV5-1; D uncertain. This CDR3 comprises 15 residues. The germline CDR1 and CDR2 sequences are SGHRS and YFSETQ. Trimming cost V 5 bases and J 0 bases, with 13 bases left between them. CDR3 nucleotide sequence: TGCGCCAGCAGGCTGCAGGTGGGGAGCACAGATACGCAGTATTTT. It translates to CASRLQVGSTDTQYF.

In its sample, this clonotype was seen a few times. The chain employs TRBV5-6 and TRBJ2-3, with no clear D. The CDR3 length is 16 residues. With 1 base removed from V and 0 bases from J, the gap between germline ends came to 12 bases. CDR1 is SGHDT and CDR2 is YYEEEE in the germline V gene. CDR3 bases: TGTGCCAGCAGCTTGCGGGCTTTGCGTAGCACAGATACGCAGTATTTT. Its translation: CASSLRALRSTDTQYF.

The chain is built from TRBV27 and TRBJ2-7; D is undetermined. V was clipped by 6 bases and J by 2 bases, with 11 bases between them. This CDR3 has 13 amino acids. The germline V gene has CDR1 MNHEY and CDR2 SMNVEV (reference sequence). The CDR3 DNA follows: TGTGCCAGCAGATCAGTCCAACCCTACGAGCAGTACTTC. Protein sequence: CASRSVQPYEQYF.

This clonotype was observed a handful of times. J is TRBJ2-1 and V is TRBV2; possible D gene TRBD1, 5 bases. There are 14 residues in the CDR3. V lost 10 bases, J lost 4 bases, and 17 bases lay in between. Germline CDR1 is SNHLY and CDR2 is FYNNEI. CDR3 amino acids: CATSVDRSYNEQFF. CDR3 DNA sequence: TGTGCCACCAGCGTTGACAGAAGTTACAATGAGCAGTTCTTC.

This clonotype was seen ten or more times. V gene TRBV6-6 combines with J gene TRBJ1-5; D not certain. The germline V gene encodes CDR1 MNHNY and CDR2 SVGAGI (reference sequence). Trimming pared 5 bases from V and 7 bases from J, leaving 9 bases between. The CDR3 is made up of 12 amino acids. The CDR3: CASSRVGQPQHF. The CDR3, as DNA: TGTGCCAGCAGTCGGGTCGGGCAGCCCCAGCATTTT.